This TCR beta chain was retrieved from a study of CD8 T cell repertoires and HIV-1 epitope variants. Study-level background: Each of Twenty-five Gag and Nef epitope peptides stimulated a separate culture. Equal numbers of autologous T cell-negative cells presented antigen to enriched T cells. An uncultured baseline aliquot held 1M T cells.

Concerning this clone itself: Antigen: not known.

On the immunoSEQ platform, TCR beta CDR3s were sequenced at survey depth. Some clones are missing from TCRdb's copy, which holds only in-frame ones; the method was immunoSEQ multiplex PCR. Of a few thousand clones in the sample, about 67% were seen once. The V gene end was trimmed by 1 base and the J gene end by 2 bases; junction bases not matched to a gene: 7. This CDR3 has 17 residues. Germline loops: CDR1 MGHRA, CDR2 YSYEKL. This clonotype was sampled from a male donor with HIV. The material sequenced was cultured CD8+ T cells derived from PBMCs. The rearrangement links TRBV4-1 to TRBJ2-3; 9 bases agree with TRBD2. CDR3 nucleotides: TGCGCCAGCAGCCAAGGTCCGTTAGCGGGGGCCACAGATACGCAGTATTTT. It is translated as CASSQGPLAGATDTQYF.